The 32 T cell receptor beta chains below all came from one sample that was sequenced in a study of shared clonotypes between healthy human individuals. Sequenced by immunoSEQ multiplex PCR; TCRdb stores in-frame clones only, minus some. The sample lists 2 million to 2.5 million clones; approximately 93% were seen once. Sequenced material: naive CD4+ T cells from PBMCs. The sample's subset: CD45RA+ positively selected. These receptors were obtained from a man in his late teens or twenties in good health. Some clones in this sample may be carry-over from other donors' samples.

The rearrangement links TRBV2 to TRBJ2-3, with TRBD2 identical over 7 bases. Germline V CDR1 and CDR2: SNHLY, FYNNEI. This CDR3 contains 15 residues. The ends lost 8 bases at V and 0 bases at J; junction bases unmatched: 8. The DNA of the CDR3 is TGTGCCAGCGCGGGGGAGGGCTCTAGCACAGATACGCAGTATTTT. It translates to CASAGEGSSTDTQYF.

This chain links TRBV7-9 with TRBJ2-1; D is possibly TRBD2 (6 bases). V was pared by 1 base and J by 4 bases, with 11 bases between. Germline values: CDR1 SEHNR, CDR2 FQNEAQ (reference sequence). CDR3 size: 15 residues. This chain's CDR3 is CASSLGVAAYNEQFF. DNA for the CDR3: TGTGCCAGCAGCTTAGGGGTAGCGGCATACAATGAGCAGTTCTTC.

CDR3 loop: CASSFPLTGEGTDTQYF. Here the CDR3 DNA reads TGTGCCAGCAGTTTTCCCCTCACGGGAGAGGGCACAGATACGCAGTATTTT. The rearrangement links TRBV28 to TRBJ2-3; TRBD2 is a possible D gene (6 bases). The CDR3 consists of 17 residues. Germline loops: CDR1 MDHEN, CDR2 SYDVKM. The V end lost 3 bases, the J end lost 1 base, and 17 bases lay between the germline ends. The full variable domain, with the rest looked up from reference TRBV28 and TRBJ2-3, is DVKVTQSSRYLVKRTGEKVFLECVQDMDHENMFWYRQDPGLGLRLIYFSYDVKMKEKGDIPEGYSVSREKKERFSLILESASTNQTSMYLCASSFPLTGEGTDTQYFGPGTRLTVL.

This rearrangement joins TRBV7-3 to TRBJ2-7; 7 bases are a match to TRBD2. Looked up from germline, CDR1 is SGHTA and CDR2 is FQGTGA. This CDR3 is built from 15 residues. The V segment lost 3 bases and the J segment 4 bases; nucleotides outside the gene matches: 9. The CDR3 DNA is TGTGCCAGCAGCTTGGGGAGCGGGAAGGTTTACGAGCAGTACTTC. It codes for CASSLGSGKVYEQYF.

V gene TRBV2 combines with J gene TRBJ1-5; the D is unclear. This CDR3 has 13 residues. CDR1 and CDR2 (germline): SNHLY, FYNNEI. The germline V and J ends were trimmed by 3 bases and 7 bases, with 10 bases remaining between them. The CDR3 DNA reads TGTGCCAGCAGTGATGGAGGGTACCAGCCCCAGCATTTT. Its translation: CASSDGGYQPQHF.

The chain is built from TRBV2 and TRBJ2-1, with a possible D match to TRBD1 (6 bases). Trimming pared 5 bases from V and 4 bases from J, leaving 15 bases between. Germline CDR1 SNHLY, CDR2 FYNNEI. The CDR3 consists of 15 residues. The DNA for the CDR3 is TGTGCCAGCAGTCTCCTCCGGACAGATTACAATGAGCAGTTCTTC. The encoded protein is CASSLLRTDYNEQFF.

This clone was seen just once. V is TRBV7-8 and J is TRBJ2-7; 8 nucleotides align to TRBD1. This CDR3 has 15 amino acids. With V trimmed by 0 bases and J by 2 bases, 3 bases remained unmatched. The germline V gene has CDR1 SGHVS and CDR2 FQNEAQ. The CDR3 protein is CASSLAQGVAYEQYF. CDR3 nucleotides: TGTGCCAGCAGCTTAGCACAGGGGGTCGCCTACGAGCAGTACTTC.

V is TRBV5-1 and J is TRBJ2-2; maybe TRBD2 (5 bases). This CDR3 comprises 15 residues. Germline V lookup: CDR1 SGHRS, CDR2 YFSETQ. V was cut by 2 bases and J by 5 bases, with 13 bases left in between. Here the CDR3 DNA reads TGCGCCAGCAGCTTACGGGAACGAGGTACCGGGGAGCTGTTTTTT. It specifies CASSLRERGTGELFF.

In its sample, this clone was seen a few times. This chain connects TRBV9 to TRBJ1-5; tentative D call: TRBD1 (5 bases). Germline V CDR1 and CDR2: SGDLS, YYNGEE. This CDR3 has 14 amino acids. V was cut by 2 bases and J by 7 bases, with 13 bases left in between. The DNA of the CDR3 is TGTGCCAGCAGCGTCGGGGCAGGGAGACAGCCCCAGCATTTT. Amino acids: CASSVGAGRQPQHF.

CDR3 region: CSARRSAAFF. The CDR3 nucleotides read TGCAGTGCTAGACGGTCAGCGGCTTTCTTT. The chain carries TRBV20-1 and TRBJ1-1; D gene unclear. Per germline, CDR1 DFQATT and CDR2 SNEGSKA (reference sequence). The CDR3 has 10 residues. V gave up 2 bases and J gave up 11 bases, with 9 bases separating them.

The chain uses TRBV7-7 and TRBJ2-1, with 11 bases aligning to TRBD2. Germline assignment: CDR1 SSHAT and CDR2 FNYEAQ (reference sequence). V lost 3 bases, J lost 9 bases, and 7 bases stayed unmatched. The CDR3 is made up of 15 amino acids. The CDR3 DNA follows: TGTGCCAGCAGCTTCAGTAGCGGGAGGGGTAGTGAGCAGTTCTTC. Amino acid sequence: CASSFSSGRGSEQFF.

A note on this clone: The sample has other DNA sequences that encode this CDR3 too. This rearrangement joins TRBV19 to TRBJ2-3; tentative D call: TRBD1 (5 bases). Trimming removed 3 bases from V and 2 bases from J, with 9 bases in between. Germline lookup yields CDR1 LNHDA and CDR2 SQIVND (reference sequence). The CDR3 is 14 amino acids. This CDR3 is CASSIRQNTDTQYF. The CDR3 DNA sequence: TGTGCCAGTAGTATTAGACAGAACACAGATACGCAGTATTTT.

The chain uses TRBV28 and TRBJ2-3, with TRBD2 matching over 14 bases. V was clipped by 2 bases and J by 4 bases; unmatched bases: 14. The CDR3 covers 20 residues. CDR1 is MDHEN and CDR2 is SYDVKM in the germline V gene. CDR3 sequence: CASSLGKAGTSGRGADTQYF. CDR3 nucleotide sequence: TGTGCCAGCAGTTTAGGGAAGGCCGGGACTAGCGGGAGAGGGGCAGATACGCAGTATTTT.

The chain is built from TRBV7-9 and TRBJ1-3; D gene ambiguous. With 1 base removed from V and 0 bases from J, the gap between germline ends came to 4 bases. The CDR3 runs 14 residues. The germline CDR1 and CDR2 sequences are SEHNR and FQNEAQ (reference sequence). The chain's CDR3 is CASSLDLSGNTIYF. In DNA, the CDR3 is TGTGCCAGCAGCTTAGACCTCTCTGGAAACACCATATATTTT.

The V gene is TRBV6-5, the J gene TRBJ2-7; D is unresolved. Trimming removed 6 bases at V and 6 bases at J, with 18 bases between. Per germline, CDR1 MNHEY and CDR2 SVGAGI. The CDR3 consists of 14 residues. The CDR3 sequence is CASSYMRSGTEQYF. The CDR3 nucleotides read TGTGCCAGCAGCTACATGCGATCGGGTACCGAGCAGTACTTC.

This clone was detected once. The rearrangement links TRBV19 to TRBJ1-2, with D hard to call. This CDR3 is built from 14 residues. The germline gives CDR1 LNHDA, CDR2 SQIVND (reference sequence). V lost 0 bases and J lost 7, with 12 bases in between. This CDR3 reads CASSIDVRKGGYTF. The CDR3 bases are TGTGCCAGTAGTATAGATGTGCGGAAGGGTGGCTACACCTTC.

A note on this clone: The same CDR3 arises from other DNA sequences in this sample as well. This chain connects TRBV18 to TRBJ1-5, with D hard to call. Trimming shortened V by 1 base and J by 0 bases, and 4 bases separated the two germline ends. Germline assignment: CDR1 KGHSH and CDR2 LQKENI. This CDR3 region has 14 residues. The CDR3 loop is CASSPQGSNQPQHF. Here the CDR3 DNA reads TGTGCCAGCTCACCACAGGGTAGCAATCAGCCCCAGCATTTT.

The chain recombines TRBV21-1 with TRBJ2-7; the DNA was not compared with TRBD1, the D call given in the table. TRBV21-1 is described as a pseudogene. The CDR3 runs to 16 residues. CDR3 loop: CASSKGRVQGRSEQYF. Here the CDR3 DNA reads TGTGCCAGCAGCAAAGGACGGGTACAGGGACGAAGCGAGCAGTACTTC.

The chain combines TRBV10-3 with TRBJ1-2, with D uncertain. Germline V gives CDR1 ENHRY, CDR2 SYGVKD. The V gene lost 0 bases and the J gene lost 4 bases, with 9 bases spanning the gap. There are 14 residues in the CDR3. The CDR3 nucleotides read TGTGCCATCAGTGAGTCGAGGGATCCCTATGGCTACACCTTC. Its protein product is CAISESRDPYGYTF.

The chain joins TRBV5-1 to TRBJ1-4; no clear D. CDR3 length equals 13 residues. With 5 bases removed from V and 6 bases from J, the gap between germline ends came to 11 bases. Per the germline V gene, CDR1 is SGHRS and CDR2 is YFSETQ. CDR3 DNA: TGCGCCAGCAGAAGGGAGCAGCATGAAAAACTGTTTTTT. Its translation is CASRREQHEKLFF.

The chain carries TRBV11-2 and TRBJ1-2; D is ambiguous. The CDR3 covers 16 residues. The germline V and J ends were trimmed by 5 bases and 0 bases, with 16 bases remaining between them. Germline values: CDR1 SGHAT, CDR2 FQNNGV. As DNA, the CDR3 is TGTGCCAGCAGCCCACTAAGTCCCACAGCTAACTATGGCTACACCTTC. Translated: CASSPLSPTANYGYTF.

The gene calls are TRBV10-3 and TRBJ2-7; D gene uncertain. CDR1 ENHRY and CDR2 SYGVKD come from the germline V gene. Trimming pared 4 bases from V and 4 bases from J, leaving 11 bases between. The CDR3 has 13 amino acids. CDR3 amino acids: CAISVRNDYEQYF. The CDR3 nucleotides read TGTGCCATCAGTGTGCGGAACGATTACGAGCAGTACTTC.

This clone was picked up one time. The chain has TRBV11-2 and TRBJ2-7, with a possible D match to TRBD1 (6 bases). Germline V gene lookup returns CDR1 SGHAT and CDR2 FQNNGV. The ends were cut back, 4 bases at V and 6 bases at J, with 13 bases in the middle. The CDR3 is made up of 13 amino acids. For the CDR3, the DNA is TGTGCCAGCAGCTCCCAACAGGGATCCGAGCAGTACTTC. Amino acid sequence: CASSSQQGSEQYF.

The chain employs TRBV15 and TRBJ1-1, with D hard to call. Germline loops: CDR1 LNHNV, CDR2 YYDKDF (reference sequence). The CDR3 runs 13 residues. Trimming removed 4 bases from V and 2 bases from J, with 8 bases in between. CDR3 sequence: CATSTQTNTEAFF. The DNA of the CDR3 is TGTGCCACCAGCACCCAAACCAACACTGAAGCTTTCTTT.

V usage is TRBV28 and J usage is TRBJ1-5; 7 bases align to TRBD1. Germline CDR1 and CDR2: MDHEN and SYDVKM. Germline trimming cut 3 bases from V and 4 bases from J; bases unmatched to any gene: 6. The CDR3 is 15 amino acids. The CDR3 region is CASSFRDRQNQPQHF. In DNA, the CDR3 is TGTGCCAGCAGTTTTCGGGACAGACAAAATCAGCCCCAGCATTTT.

DNA for the CDR3: TGTGCCAGCAGCTTGGAAAAGGGGGCCGCCTACAATGAGCAGTTCTTC. Protein product: CASSLEKGAAYNEQFF. The rearrangement joins TRBV5-6 to TRBJ2-1; 7 bases map to TRBD1. The CDR3 is made up of 16 amino acids. V trimming: 0 bases; J trimming: 2 bases; junction bases outside the gene matches: 5. The germline V gene has CDR1 SGHDT and CDR2 YYEEEE. Filled out from reference TRBV5-6 and TRBJ2-1, the complete variable domain reads DAGVTQSPTHLIKTRGQQVTLRCSPKSGHDTVSWYQQALGQGPQFIFQYYEEEERQRGNFPDRFSGHQFPNYSSELNVNALLLGDSALYLCASSLEKGAAYNEQFFGPGTRLTVL.

This chain links TRBV5-1 with TRBJ2-1; TRBD2 agrees at 11 bases. CDR1 and CDR2 from the germline V gene are SGHRS and YFSETQ. The CDR3 consists of 16 residues. The trim removed 1 base at V and 10 bases at J, leaving 10 bases unmatched. This CDR3 is CASSLLAGGPAVEQFF. DNA of the CDR3: TGCGCCAGCAGCTTGTTAGCGGGAGGGCCCGCTGTGGAGCAGTTCTTC. The full variable domain, completed using reference TRBV5-1 and TRBJ2-1, is KAGVTQTPRYLIKTRGQQVTLSCSPISGHRSVSWYQQTPGQGLQFLFEYFSETQRNKGNFPGRFSGRQFSNSRSEMNVSTLELGDSALYLCASSLLAGGPAVEQFFGPGTRLTVL.

Comments on this clone: Other DNA sequences in the sample encode the same CDR3. The chain recombines TRBV27 with TRBJ2-5, with D possibly TRBD2 on 5 matching bases. This CDR3 comprises 12 residues. Germline loops: CDR1 MNHEY, CDR2 SMNVEV (reference sequence). Trimming pared 4 bases from V and 5 bases from J, leaving 8 bases between. CDR3 sequence reads: CASSSRGETQYF. In DNA, the CDR3 is TGTGCCAGCAGTTCCCGAGGGGAGACCCAGTACTTC.

This clone was seen only once. Here the CDR3 DNA reads TGTGCCAGCAGCGCCTACGGATACCCCGGGGAGGGTGAAGCTTTCTTT. This sequence encodes CASSAYGYPGEGEAFF. The J gene is TRBJ1-1, the V gene TRBV9; D gene uncertain. Germline assignment: CDR1 SGDLS and CDR2 YYNGEE. Trimming took off 3 bases at V and 7 bases at J, with 22 bases between the two ends. CDR3 size: 16 residues.

This chain's CDR3 is CASSPMVSGGETQYF. In DNA form, the CDR3 reads TGTGCCAGCAGCCCGATGGTTTCCGGGGGGGAGACCCAGTACTTC. J is TRBJ2-5 and V is TRBV5-6; TRBD2 aligns across 7 bases. V lost 4 bases and J lost 5; bases outside the gene matches: 11. Germline V gives CDR1 SGHDT, CDR2 YYEEEE. The CDR3 has 15 residues.

The genes are TRBV5-1 and TRBJ2-1; tentative D call: TRBD2 (5 bases). CDR3 length equals 14 residues. V lost 2 bases to trimming and J lost 8 bases, with 14 bases between them. CDR1 and CDR2 from the germline V gene are SGHRS and YFSETQ. The CDR3 nucleotides read TGCGCCAGCAGCTTTGGCCGGGGTGTCGATGAGCAGTTCTTC. It encodes CASSFGRGVDEQFF.

The V and J genes are TRBV5-1 and TRBJ1-1, with 7 positions matching TRBD1. Germline loops: CDR1 SGHRS, CDR2 YFSETQ. The CDR3 has 15 residues. The V segment lost 0 bases and the J segment 1 base; nucleotides outside the gene matches: 3. The CDR3 here is CASSLGGQKNTEAFF. The CDR3 bases are TGCGCCAGCAGCTTGGGGGGACAGAAGAACACTGAAGCTTTCTTT.